This T cell receptor (beta chain) is from a study of technical replicates of blood from a handful of donors. CDR3 size: 13 residues. From germline, CDR1 is MNHNS and CDR2 SASEGT. Germline trimming cut 6 bases from V and 4 bases from J; bases unmatched to any gene: 5. Libraries were prepared by immunoSEQ multiplex PCR; TCRdb keeps only in-frame clonotypes and omits some of them. The sample lists about 76,000 clones, roughly 90% occurring once. The chain has TRBV6-1 and TRBJ1-2; 7 nucleotides align to TRBD1. This sequence was found in a human donor in good health. Input material: T cells isolated from PBMCs. The DNA for the CDR3 is TGTGCCAGCAGCGATACAGGGGCCTATGGCTACACCTTC. Encoded protein: CASSDTGAYGYTF.